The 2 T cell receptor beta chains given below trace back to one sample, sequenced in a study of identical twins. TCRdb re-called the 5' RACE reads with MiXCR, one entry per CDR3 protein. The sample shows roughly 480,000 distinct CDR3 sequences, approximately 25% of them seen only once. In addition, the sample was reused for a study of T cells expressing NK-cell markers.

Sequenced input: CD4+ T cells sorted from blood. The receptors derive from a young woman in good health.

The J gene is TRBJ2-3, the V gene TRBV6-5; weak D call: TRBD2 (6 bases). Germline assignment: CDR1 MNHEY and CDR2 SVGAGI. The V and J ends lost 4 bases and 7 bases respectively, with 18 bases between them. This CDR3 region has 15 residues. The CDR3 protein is CASSLAGDSTNTQYF. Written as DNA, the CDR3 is TGTGCCAGCAGTTTAGCCGGGGACTCCACGAATACGCAGTATTTT.

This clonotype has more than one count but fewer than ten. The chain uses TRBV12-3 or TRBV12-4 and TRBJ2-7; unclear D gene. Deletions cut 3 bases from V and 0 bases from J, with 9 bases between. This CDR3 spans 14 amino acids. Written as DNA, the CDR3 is TGTGCCAGCAGTTTCCGACGGGTCTCCTACGAGCAGTACTTC. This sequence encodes CASSFRRVSYEQYF.